A selection of T cell receptor beta chains follows, all from one sample in a study of cytomegalovirus exposure and HLA in healthy donors. Only in-frame clones appear in the TCRdb table, and some are missing; sequencing was by immunoSEQ multiplex PCR. Of about 130,000 clones in the sample, around 63% are singletons; the top ten hold about 1.5%. The sample comprised PBMCs. The receptors derive from a human donor in good health. Both conserved end residues are part of each CDR3. A D gene is named only where the DNA matches it firmly. Part of the rows lack a size; the others show once, few, many or a class for expanded clones.

cdr3_aa: CASSGTVYEQYF
cdr3_nt: TGTGCCAGCAGCGGGACAGTCTACGAGCAGTACTTC
j_call: TRBJ2-7
d_call: TRBD1
clone_size: -
v_call: TRBV28

cdr3_aa: CASNRDSGSFTQYF
cdr3_nt: TGTGCCAGTAACCGGGACAGTGGGTCATTCACGCAGTATTTT
j_call: TRBJ2-3
d_call: TRBD1
clone_size: -
v_call: TRBV19

cdr3_aa: CSAKAEVEQFF
cdr3_nt: TGCAGTGCTAAAGCGGAGGTTGAGCAGTTCTTC
j_call: TRBJ2-1
d_call: -
clone_size: -
v_call: TRBV20-1

cdr3_aa: CASSPLGGQKVYEQYF
cdr3_nt: TGTGCCAGCAGCCCACTGGGGGGACAGAAAGTATACGAGCAGTACTTC
j_call: TRBJ2-7
d_call: -
clone_size: -
v_call: TRBV7-6

cdr3_aa: CASSPRDTGRAFF
cdr3_nt: TGTGCCAGTAGTCCACGGGACACCGGCCGGGCTTTCTTT
j_call: TRBJ1-1
d_call: -
clone_size: -
v_call: TRBV19

cdr3_aa: CASSSTGLNEKLFF
cdr3_nt: TGTGCCAGCAGTTCGACAGGCCTTAATGAAAAACTGTTTTTT
j_call: TRBJ1-4
d_call: -
clone_size: -
v_call: TRBV28

cdr3_aa: CASSIAGASDTQYF
cdr3_nt: TGTGCCAGCAGCATAGCGGGAGCATCAGATACGCAGTATTTT
j_call: TRBJ2-3
d_call: TRBD2
clone_size: -
v_call: TRBV11-1

cdr3_aa: CASSLDGNPGTYEQYF
cdr3_nt: TGTGCCAGCAGCTTAGACGGCAACCCAGGTACCTACGAGCAGTACTTC
j_call: TRBJ2-7
d_call: -
clone_size: -
v_call: TRBV7-2

cdr3_aa: CAISGADSNQPQHF
cdr3_nt: TGTGCCATCAGTGGAGCCGATAGCAATCAGCCCCAGCATTTT
j_call: TRBJ1-5
d_call: -
clone_size: -
v_call: TRBV10-3

cdr3_aa: CASSSPPGARDTEAFF
cdr3_nt: TGTGCCAGCAGTTCCCCCCCGGGAGCCCGGGACACTGAAGCTTTCTTT
j_call: TRBJ1-1
d_call: -
clone_size: -
v_call: TRBV28

cdr3_aa: CASSLGLAGVDTQYF
cdr3_nt: TGCGCCAGCAGCTTGGGATTAGCGGGAGTGGATACGCAGTATTTT
j_call: TRBJ2-3
d_call: TRBD2
clone_size: -
v_call: TRBV5-1

cdr3_aa: CASSPRGASSYEQYF
cdr3_nt: TGTGCCAGCAGCCCCAGAGGTGCAAGCTCCTACGAGCAGTACTTC
j_call: TRBJ2-7
d_call: -
clone_size: -
v_call: TRBV5-4

cdr3_aa: CASSVGGAGEQFF
cdr3_nt: TGTGCCAGCAGCGTAGGAGGAGCGGGAGAGCAGTTCTTC
j_call: TRBJ2-1
d_call: TRBD2
clone_size: -
v_call: TRBV5-6

cdr3_aa: CASSRRTGAQETQYF
cdr3_nt: TGTGCCAGCAGCCGACGGACAGGGGCACAAGAGACCCAGTACTTC
j_call: TRBJ2-5
d_call: TRBD1
clone_size: -
v_call: TRBV5-4

cdr3_aa: CASADRGRNQPQHF
cdr3_nt: TGTGCCAGCGCAGACAGGGGGCGGAATCAGCCCCAGCATTTT
j_call: TRBJ1-5
d_call: TRBD1
clone_size: -
v_call: TRBV19

cdr3_aa: CASSPRAGGGYEQYF
cdr3_nt: TGTGCCAGTAGTCCCCGGGCAGGGGGAGGCTACGAGCAGTACTTC
j_call: TRBJ2-7
d_call: -
clone_size: -
v_call: TRBV19

cdr3_aa: CASNWLDRGGTEAFF
cdr3_nt: TGTGCCAGCAACTGGTTGGACAGGGGAGGCACTGAAGCTTTCTTT
j_call: TRBJ1-1
d_call: TRBD1
clone_size: -
v_call: TRBV28

cdr3_aa: CASSFGTSNQPQHF
cdr3_nt: TGTGCCAGCAGCTTCGGGACAAGCAATCAGCCCCAGCATTTT
j_call: TRBJ1-5
d_call: -
clone_size: few
v_call: TRBV7-2

cdr3_aa: CASSLTSTDTQYF
cdr3_nt: TGTGCCAGCAGTCTGACTAGCACAGATACGCAGTATTTT
j_call: TRBJ2-3
d_call: -
clone_size: once
v_call: TRBV6-5

cdr3_aa: CASSISYEKLFF
cdr3_nt: TGTGCCAGTAGTATCAGTTATGAAAAACTGTTTTTT
j_call: TRBJ1-4
d_call: -
clone_size: once
v_call: TRBV19

cdr3_aa: CASSLGGESTDTQYF
cdr3_nt: TGTGCCAGCAGCTTAGGTGGAGAGAGCACAGATACGCAGTATTTT
j_call: TRBJ2-3
d_call: -
clone_size: -
v_call: TRBV11-3

cdr3_aa: CASSDGAGGIYEQYF
cdr3_nt: TGTGCCAGCAGTGATGGGGCGGGAGGGATCTACGAGCAGTACTTC
j_call: TRBJ2-7
d_call: TRBD2
clone_size: -
v_call: TRBV2

cdr3_aa: CASSLSGVGYTF
cdr3_nt: TGTGCCAGCAGCCTGTCCGGGGTCGGCTACACCTTC
j_call: TRBJ1-2
d_call: -
clone_size: -
v_call: TRBV7-9